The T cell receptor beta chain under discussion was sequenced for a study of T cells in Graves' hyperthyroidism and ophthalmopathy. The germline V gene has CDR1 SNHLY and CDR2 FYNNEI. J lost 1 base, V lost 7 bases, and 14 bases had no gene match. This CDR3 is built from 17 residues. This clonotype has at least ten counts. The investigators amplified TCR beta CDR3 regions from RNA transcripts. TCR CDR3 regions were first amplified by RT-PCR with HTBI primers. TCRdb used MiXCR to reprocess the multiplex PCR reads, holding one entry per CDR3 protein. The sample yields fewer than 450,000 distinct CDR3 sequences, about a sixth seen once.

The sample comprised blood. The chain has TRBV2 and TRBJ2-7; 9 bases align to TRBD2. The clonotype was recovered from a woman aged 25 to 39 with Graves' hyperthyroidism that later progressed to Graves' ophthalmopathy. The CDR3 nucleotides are TGTGCCAGCACTACCATTTCCCTAGCGGGATTTTCCTACGAGCAGTACTTC. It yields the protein CASTTISLAGFSYEQYF.